The rows below give T cell receptor beta chains drawn from one sample of a study of spatial heterogeneity in lung cancer. TCRdb used MiXCR to reprocess the 5' RACE reads, holding one entry per CDR3 protein. The data hold fewer than 30,000 distinct CDR3 sequences, with 8% to 10% observed a single time. The starting material was PBMCs, obtained at follow-up. These receptors all stem from a male donor with early-stage non-small cell lung cancer. Each CDR3 is given with its conserved first and last residue.

cdr3_length: 13; j_call: TRBJ2-7; v_call: TRBV28; cdr3_aa: CASSSPTEAEQYF
cdr3_length: 15; j_call: TRBJ2-7; v_call: TRBV6-6; cdr3_aa: CASSYPGQGQDEQYF
cdr3_length: 16; j_call: TRBJ1-5; v_call: TRBV6-1; cdr3_aa: CASSPPGGLRNQPQHF
cdr3_length: 13; j_call: TRBJ2-3; v_call: TRBV3-1; cdr3_aa: CASSPGSTDTQYF
cdr3_length: 14; j_call: TRBJ2-7; v_call: TRBV5-1; cdr3_aa: CASSNSGGRYEQYF
cdr3_length: 16; j_call: TRBJ2-3; v_call: TRBV4-2; cdr3_aa: CASSQRTGGSTDTQYF
cdr3_length: 14; j_call: TRBJ1-5; v_call: TRBV6-5; cdr3_aa: CASSYSAGNQPQHF
cdr3_length: 14; j_call: TRBJ2-3; v_call: TRBV5-1; cdr3_aa: CASSPQGSTDTQYF
cdr3_length: 11; j_call: TRBJ2-4; v_call: TRBV3-1; cdr3_aa: CASSQGTIQYF
cdr3_length: 14; j_call: TRBJ2-1; v_call: TRBV27; cdr3_aa: CASTPSPGYNEQFF
cdr3_length: 15; j_call: TRBJ1-6; v_call: TRBV6-2/TRBV6-3; cdr3_aa: CASSTQAGTNSPLHF
cdr3_length: 16; j_call: TRBJ2-2; v_call: TRBV7-6; cdr3_aa: CASSLLPRGRAGELFF
cdr3_length: 14; j_call: TRBJ1-2; v_call: TRBV5-6; cdr3_aa: CASSLRRGAYGYTF
cdr3_length: 14; j_call: TRBJ2-2; v_call: TRBV5-6; cdr3_aa: CASSPTGATGELFF
cdr3_length: 14; j_call: TRBJ1-6; v_call: TRBV6-2/TRBV6-3; cdr3_aa: CASSYGSGNSPLHF
cdr3_length: 17; j_call: TRBJ2-6; v_call: TRBV6-2/TRBV6-3; cdr3_aa: CASSIRGLSAGANVLTF
cdr3_length: 12; j_call: TRBJ1-4; v_call: TRBV18; cdr3_aa: CASSTPGRGMFF
cdr3_length: 14; j_call: TRBJ2-7; v_call: TRBV19; cdr3_aa: CASSADRGTYEQYF
cdr3_length: 17; j_call: TRBJ2-2; v_call: TRBV6-5; cdr3_aa: CASSSYSSGINTGELFF
cdr3_length: 15; j_call: TRBJ1-5; v_call: TRBV4-1; cdr3_aa: CASSLVTGYNQPQHF
cdr3_length: 16; j_call: TRBJ2-7; v_call: TRBV7-2; cdr3_aa: CASSSRGSGGSYEQYF
cdr3_length: 14; j_call: TRBJ1-1; v_call: TRBV20-1; cdr3_aa: CSARVWGANTEAFF
cdr3_length: 14; j_call: TRBJ2-7; v_call: TRBV3-1; cdr3_aa: CASSQDLGSYEQYF
cdr3_length: 14; j_call: TRBJ2-5; v_call: TRBV5-1; cdr3_aa: CASSAGDLKETQYF
cdr3_length: 13; j_call: TRBJ2-5; v_call: TRBV3-1; cdr3_aa: CASSQGGRETQYF
cdr3_length: 13; j_call: TRBJ2-7; v_call: TRBV28; cdr3_aa: CASSLTLAYEQYF
cdr3_length: 12; j_call: TRBJ2-7; v_call: TRBV28; cdr3_aa: CASSLGTYEQYF
cdr3_length: 14; j_call: TRBJ1-5; v_call: TRBV6-2/TRBV6-3; cdr3_aa: CASSPTGGIQPQHF
cdr3_length: 12; j_call: TRBJ2-5; v_call: TRBV10-3; cdr3_aa: CAIRDRKETQYF
cdr3_length: 14; j_call: TRBJ2-5; v_call: TRBV3-1; cdr3_aa: CASSHLQGHETQYF
cdr3_length: 14; j_call: TRBJ2-3; v_call: TRBV7-8; cdr3_aa: CASSFGQGADTQYF
cdr3_length: 14; j_call: TRBJ1-1; v_call: TRBV2; cdr3_aa: CASSEGPGNTEAFF
cdr3_length: 16; j_call: TRBJ1-2; v_call: TRBV27; cdr3_aa: CASSLSIFPLRGGYTF
cdr3_length: 16; j_call: TRBJ2-1; v_call: TRBV11-2; cdr3_aa: CASSPVGQKPTGEQFF
cdr3_length: 13; j_call: TRBJ2-1; v_call: TRBV20-1; cdr3_aa: CSAPSRVYHEQFF
cdr3_length: 13; j_call: TRBJ2-7; v_call: TRBV20-1; cdr3_aa: CSATRGTSYEQYF
cdr3_length: 13; j_call: TRBJ2-5; v_call: TRBV10-3; cdr3_aa: CAITPSGQETQYF
cdr3_length: 16; j_call: TRBJ2-2; v_call: TRBV7-2; cdr3_aa: CASSPPSTGGTGELFF
cdr3_length: 11; j_call: TRBJ1-2; v_call: TRBV4-2; cdr3_aa: CASSQEEGVTF
cdr3_length: 16; j_call: TRBJ2-2; v_call: TRBV5-5; cdr3_aa: CATSSLMLAGTGELFF
cdr3_length: 14; j_call: TRBJ2-1; v_call: TRBV7-8; cdr3_aa: CASSLVRGHNEQFF